This T cell receptor (beta chain) emerged from a study of T cells in Graves' hyperthyroidism and ophthalmopathy. Findings and caveats of the study: A 13 V-J model separated ophthalmopathy from stable hyperthyroidism.

The junction had 10 bases not matched to a gene; V was cut back by 5 bases and J by 4 bases. The CDR3 runs 16 residues. The germline CDR1 and CDR2 sequences are MNHNS and SASEGT. Amplified regions were TCR beta CDR3 sequences from RNA transcripts. A set of HTBI primers served as the primers for a first-round RT-PCR of the TCR CDR3. TCRdb itself ran the multiplex PCR reads through MiXCR, one entry per CDR3 protein. The sample lists around 340,000 distinct CDR3 sequences; approximately 22% were seen once. Each patient was aged 18 to 65 and had newly diagnosed hyperthyroidism of under 2 months' duration. Uncontrolled infection, other autoimmune disease, pregnancy or lactation disqualified patients from enrolment. For the diagnoses, clinical symptoms, serum thyroxine and TRAb, thyroid ultrasound and orbital computed tomography were used. Concerning this clonotype: Its antigen is not known.

The origin of this receptor is a woman between 45 and 60 years old with Graves' hyperthyroidism. The rearrangement uses TRBV6-1 and TRBJ2-2; the match to TRBD1 covers 7 bases. Sequencing input: blood. This chain's CDR3 is CASSRQGTLVTGELFF. CDR3 nucleotide sequence: TGTGCCAGCAGTCGACAGGGAACCTTGGTCACCGGGGAGCTGTTTTTT.